This T cell receptor beta chain was captured in a study of T cell changes during pregnancy in multiple sclerosis. The protocol was immunoSEQ multiplex PCR, while the TCRdb copy is restricted to in-frame clones and leaves out a portion. The table lists more than 65,000 clones, 80% to 90% of them singletons. The receptor was isolated from a female donor with multiple sclerosis, enrolled in a pregnancy study. The sequences come from peripheral blood, collected before pregnancy.

CDR3 loop: CASSLAGASDTQYF. The CDR3 DNA follows: TGTGCCAGCAGCTTAGCGGGAGCTTCAGATACGCAGTATTTT. The chain employs TRBV7-6 and TRBJ2-3, with D possibly matching TRBD2 (5 bases). The CDR3 consists of 14 residues. Germline CDR1 and CDR2: SGHVS and FNYEAQ. Trimming stripped 0 bases from V and 4 bases from J, with 8 bases between.